Below are 30 T cell receptor beta chains sequenced from a single sample in a study of cytomegalovirus exposure and HLA in healthy donors (dated by TCRdb to 2016 to 2017). The receptor library was made with the immunoSEQ multiplex PCR assay. In its TCRdb copy, this immuneACCESS table keeps in-frame sequences only and misses some clones. Where compared with another copy, unresolved V genes explain less than half of these, and the others have no known cause. This sample is represented by 95,000 to 120,000 clones; around 82% of them were singletons. 3% of the sample lies in the top ten. Sequenced input: PBMCs. The receptors shown here come from a woman aged 18-30 years in good health and CMV-seronegative.

J is TRBJ1-5 and V is TRBV7-9; D remains unclear. Per germline, CDR1 SEHNR and CDR2 FQNEAQ (reference sequence). With 4 bases removed from V and 4 bases from J, the gap between germline ends came to 11 bases. The CDR3 has 14 amino acids. The CDR3 bases are TGTGCCAGCAGCTCTGGTCCGGGAAATCAGCCCCAGCATTTT. It specifies CASSSGPGNQPQHF.

The gene calls are TRBV29-1 and TRBJ2-1, with 9 bases matching TRBD1. The CDR3 covers 15 residues. CDR1 and CDR2 from the germline V gene are SQVTM and ANQGSEA. V dropped 3 bases and J dropped 2; count of bases not matched to a gene: 5. The CDR3 coding sequence is TGCAGCGTTGAGTCGGGACAGGGACCCTACAATGAGCAGTTCTTC. This translates into CSVESGQGPYNEQFF.

This clone was counted once. The rearrangement links TRBV4-1 to TRBJ1-2; the D is unclear. With 1 base removed from V and 5 bases from J, the gap between germline ends came to 8 bases. Per the germline V gene, CDR1 is MGHRA and CDR2 is YSYEKL. The CDR3 runs 13 residues. CDR3: CASSQGEKYGYTF. The CDR3 DNA is TGCGCCAGCAGCCAAGGGGAGAAATATGGCTACACCTTC.

This clone was seen a handful of times. The chain is built from TRBV30 and TRBJ1-1; D may be TRBD1 (5 bases). CDR3 length: 12 residues. Per germline, CDR1 GTSNPN and CDR2 SVGIG (reference sequence). Trimming cost V 7 bases and J 4 bases, with 13 bases left between them. Here the CDR3 DNA reads TGTGCCTCATCAGGGATTCGCACTGAAGCTTTCTTT. Encoded protein: CASSGIRTEAFF. The full variable domain, its missing parts supplied by reference TRBV30 and TRBJ1-1, is SQTIHQWPATLVQPVGSPLSLECTVEGTSNPNLYWYRQAAGRGLQLLFYSVGIGQISSEVPQNLSASRPQDRQFILSSKKLLLSDSGFYLCASSGIRTEAFFGQGTRLTVV.

Regarding this clone: A single base separates this from a much larger clone, so it may be a read error. The V call is TRBV19, the J call TRBJ1-2; 11 bases agree with TRBD1. Germline assignment: CDR1 LNHDA and CDR2 SQIVND (reference sequence). The V segment lost 6 bases and the J segment 3 bases; nucleotides outside the gene matches: 3. This CDR3 is 14 amino acids long. The CDR3 loop is CASRPGQGDYGYTF. DNA for the CDR3: TGTGCCAGTAGGCCGGGACAGGGGGACTATGGCTACACCTTC.

This clone came up a few times. The rearrangement joins TRBV19 to TRBJ2-7, with D possibly matching TRBD2 (5 bases). Germline lookup yields CDR1 LNHDA and CDR2 SQIVND (reference sequence). The CDR3 runs 13 residues. Trimming took off 5 bases at V and 0 bases at J, with 8 bases between the two ends. CDR3 in DNA: TGTGCCAGTAGTCCGGGAATCTCCTACGAGCAGTACTTC. Encoded protein: CASSPGISYEQYF.

The chain is built from TRBV6-5 and TRBJ1-2; D remains unclear. The V gene's germline CDR1 is MNHEY and CDR2 SVGAGI. Between the trimmed V and J ends, which lost 0 bases and 4 bases, there was a span of 6 bases. CDR3 size: 13 residues. The CDR3 region has the DNA TGTGCCAGCAGTTACTCGCAGATCTATGGCTACACCTTC. This translates into CASSYSQIYGYTF.

The gene calls are TRBV4-2 and TRBJ2-7; 11 positions agree with TRBD1. The CDR3 is 16 amino acids. The germline V gene has CDR1 LGHNA and CDR2 YNFKEQ. V trimming: 3 bases; J trimming: 2 bases; junction bases outside the gene matches: 6. The CDR3 sequence: CASSQMGTGGAYEQYF. The CDR3 nucleotides read TGTGCCAGCAGCCAGATGGGGACAGGGGGAGCCTACGAGCAGTACTTC.

This sequence joins TRBV9 and TRBJ2-7, with 10 bases identical to TRBD2. The CDR3 has 17 residues. The germline V gene encodes CDR1 SGDLS and CDR2 YYNGEE. V gave up 3 bases and J gave up 5 bases; unmatched junction bases: 14. The CDR3 sequence is CASSANPAGGPSHEQYF. In DNA form, the CDR3 reads TGTGCCAGCAGCGCCAACCCAGCGGGGGGGCCATCTCACGAGCAGTACTTC. Full variable domain (outside the CDR3, taken from reference TRBV9 and TRBJ2-7): DSGVTQTPKHLITATGQRVTLRCSPRSGDLSVYWYQQSLDQGLQFLIQYYNGEERAKGNILERFSAQQFPDLHSELNLSSLELGDSALYFCASSANPAGGPSHEQYFGPGTRLTVT.

This clone was observed a few times. The J gene is TRBJ1-2, the V gene TRBV6-5, with 7 bases aligning to TRBD1. The CDR3 runs 15 residues. V trimming: 0 bases; J trimming: 3 bases; junction bases outside the gene matches: 4. Germline lookup yields CDR1 MNHEY and CDR2 SVGAGI. This chain's CDR3 is CASSYSGGGHYGYTF. The CDR3 DNA reads TGTGCCAGCAGTTACTCAGGGGGCGGACACTATGGCTACACCTTC.

The chain has TRBV7-3 and TRBJ2-1; 8 bases match TRBD2. Trimming cost V 2 bases and J 6 bases; bases outside gene matches: 0. CDR3 length: 13 amino acids. Germline CDR1 is SGHTA and CDR2 is FQGTGA. CDR3 coding DNA: TGTGCCAGCAGCTTAGCGGGGGGCAATGAGCAGTTCTTC. Protein sequence: CASSLAGGNEQFF.

This clone was counted once. V gene TRBV6-1 combines with J gene TRBJ1-1; possible D gene TRBD1, 6 bases. The CDR3 spans 16 residues. V was clipped by 3 bases and J by 2 bases, with 16 bases between them. CDR1 is MNHNS and CDR2 is SASEGT in the germline V gene. CDR3 region: CASSDYGQITNTEAFF. For the CDR3, the DNA is TGTGCCAGCAGTGATTACGGACAGATTACAAACACTGAAGCTTTCTTT.

The CDR3 region has the DNA TGCAGCGTTGAAGGGGGGACAGGGAATGAAAAACTGTTTTTT. Its protein product is CSVEGGTGNEKLFF. The J gene is TRBJ1-4, the V gene TRBV29-1; 9 positions match TRBD1. The germline V gene encodes CDR1 SQVTM and CDR2 ANQGSEA. The CDR3 extends over 14 amino acids. With V trimmed by 1 base and J by 5 bases, 2 bases remained unmatched.

CDR3 residues: CASRDRGRREQPQHF. CDR3 sequence (DNA): TGTGCCAGCAGAGACAGGGGGCGACGGGAGCAGCCCCAGCATTTT. The rearrangement joins TRBV28 to TRBJ1-5, with TRBD1 matching 10 bases. The CDR3 has 15 residues. V trimming: 6 bases; J trimming: 7 bases; junction bases outside the gene matches: 9. In germline, CDR1 is MDHEN, CDR2 SYDVKM.

V and J are TRBV4-1 and TRBJ1-5; TRBD1 might be the D (6 bases). The V gene lost 2 bases and the J gene lost 3 bases, with 11 bases spanning the gap. Per germline, CDR1 MGHRA and CDR2 YSYEKL. The CDR3 is 15 residues long. CDR3 sequence (DNA): TGCGCCAGCAGCCAAAGGGACACCGCCAATCAGCCCCAGCATTTT. It translates to CASSQRDTANQPQHF.

This chain links TRBV6-5 with TRBJ2-7, with 7 nucleotides matching TRBD1. The V and J ends lost 4 bases and 2 bases, in that order; junction bases with no gene match: 5. The CDR3 covers 14 residues. CDR1 and CDR2 from the germline V gene are MNHEY and SVGAGI. The CDR3, as DNA: TGTGCCAGCAGTTCCCCCCAGGGGGCCTACGAGCAGTACTTC. This codes for CASSSPQGAYEQYF.

V usage is TRBV4-1 and J usage is TRBJ1-3; weak D call: TRBD1 (5 bases). Germline CDR1 and CDR2: MGHRA and YSYEKL. V lost 5 bases to trimming and J lost 2 bases, with 16 bases between them. The CDR3 has 16 amino acids. CDR3 nucleotides: TGCGCCAGCAGCTCCCTAGACGGGGGTCCTGGAAACACCATATATTTT. The encoded protein is CASSSLDGGPGNTIYF.

The rearrangement links TRBV19 to TRBJ2-6; D gene unclear. Deletions cut 5 bases from V and 0 bases from J, with 14 bases between. The CDR3 runs 17 residues. The germline V gene encodes CDR1 LNHDA and CDR2 SQIVND (reference sequence). This CDR3 is CASSFGLGYSGANVLTF. As DNA, the CDR3 is TGTGCCAGTAGTTTTGGTCTCGGTTACTCTGGGGCCAACGTCCTGACTTTC.

The chain couples TRBV4-1 to TRBJ2-2; D unresolved. The CDR3 consists of 13 residues. The V gene's germline CDR1 is MGHRA and CDR2 YSYEKL. Trimming cost V 2 bases and J 7 bases, with 8 bases left between them. The CDR3 region is CASSQLLVGELFF. The CDR3 DNA sequence: TGCGCCAGCAGCCAATTGTTAGTCGGGGAGCTGTTTTTT.

The chain uses TRBV9 and TRBJ2-3; D remains ambiguous. V lost 4 bases and J lost 0, with 12 bases in between. The germline V gene encodes CDR1 SGDLS and CDR2 YYNGEE. The CDR3 extends over 15 amino acids. CDR3 sequence reads: CASSITKLSTDTQYF. Written as DNA, the CDR3 is TGTGCCAGCAGCATTACTAAACTCAGCACAGATACGCAGTATTTT. The entire variable domain, with the rest obtained from reference TRBV9 and TRBJ2-3, is as follows: DSGVTQTPKHLITATGQRVTLRCSPRSGDLSVYWYQQSLDQGLQFLIQYYNGEERAKGNILERFSAQQFPDLHSELNLSSLELGDSALYFCASSITKLSTDTQYFGPGTRLTVL.

The chain couples TRBV19 to TRBJ1-2, with D hard to call. The V and J ends lost 3 bases and 7 bases respectively, with 15 bases between them. CDR1 and CDR2 (germline): LNHDA, SQIVND (reference sequence). CDR3 length: 14 amino acids. The CDR3 DNA is TGTGCCAGTAGTATCGGTGAGGGATATGGTGGCTACACCTTC. Protein sequence: CASSIGEGYGGYTF.

The chain's CDR3 is CASSLDGGGDAYEQYF. The CDR3 bases are TGTGCCAGCAGCTTAGATGGGGGAGGGGATGCCTACGAGCAGTACTTC. The J gene is TRBJ2-7, the V gene TRBV11-2; 7 nucleotides agree with TRBD2. CDR1 and CDR2 (germline): SGHAT, FQNNGV. The CDR3 spans 16 residues. V shed 0 bases and J 2 bases; nucleotides not matched to a gene: 7.

The V gene is TRBV25-1, the J gene TRBJ1-2, with D possibly being TRBD1 (6 bases). From germline, CDR1 is MGHDK and CDR2 SYGVNS. The CDR3 totals 14 residues. Trimming pared 5 bases from V and 8 bases from J, leaving 18 bases between. The DNA of the CDR3 is TGTGCCAGCAGTAGGAGGGGGGGGGCCTGGGGCTACACCTTC. This translates into CASSRRGGAWGYTF.

This clone has just one count. The chain uses TRBV6-5 and TRBJ2-7, with TRBD1 matching over 9 bases. Germline V lookup: CDR1 MNHEY, CDR2 SVGAGI. The CDR3 is 14 residues long. Losses at the gene ends were 4 bases for V and 1 base for J; bases not matched to a gene: 2. The CDR3 sequence is CASSLQGASYEQYF. The CDR3 region has the DNA TGTGCCAGCAGTTTACAGGGGGCATCCTACGAGCAGTACTTC.

The chain couples TRBV5-5 to TRBJ1-1, with D unclear. V was pared by 7 bases and J by 2 bases, with 18 bases between. Per germline, CDR1 SGHKS and CDR2 YYEKEE (reference sequence). This CDR3 is built from 15 residues. In DNA, the CDR3 is TGTGCCAGCCAGACTTCCAAAGGAATAAACACTGAAGCTTTCTTT. It is translated as CASQTSKGINTEAFF.

For the CDR3, the DNA is TGTGCCAGCAGTGACAGGGGGCTCTATGGCTACACCTTC. Protein product: CASSDRGLYGYTF. The rearrangement links TRBV6-5 to TRBJ1-2, with 10 bases that match TRBD1. Germline values: CDR1 MNHEY, CDR2 SVGAGI. The CDR3 is 13 amino acids. J lost 4 bases, V lost 5 bases, and 1 base had no gene match.

The CDR3 protein is CASSIEGGLNTEAFF. The CDR3 DNA reads as TGTGCCAGTAGTATAGAGGGAGGGCTGAACACTGAAGCTTTCTTT. The V call is TRBV19, the J call TRBJ1-1, with D hard to call. V shed 0 bases and J shed 0 bases, with 8 bases lying between them. Germline CDR1 LNHDA, CDR2 SQIVND (reference sequence). CDR3 length: 15 residues.

The rearrangement uses TRBV7-9 and TRBJ1-4, with no clear D. The CDR3 is 14 residues long. CDR1 and CDR2 (germline): SEHNR, FQNEAQ (reference sequence). V gave up 6 bases and J gave up 0 bases, with 8 bases separating them. This CDR3 is CASRRDSTNEKLFF. DNA of the CDR3: TGTGCCAGCAGACGAGACTCAACTAATGAAAAACTGTTTTTT.

With respect to this clone: Other DNA sequences in this sample translate to the same CDR3. Written as DNA, the CDR3 is TGTGCCAGCAGCGTGGGCCCCGCCGGCGAGCAGTACTTC. Its translation is CASSVGPAGEQYF. V and J are TRBV9 and TRBJ2-7; D gene uncertain. The germline V and J ends were trimmed by 2 bases and 6 bases, with 12 bases remaining between them. The CDR3 runs to 13 residues. CDR1 SGDLS and CDR2 YYNGEE come from the germline V gene.

Regarding this clone: The same CDR3 also results from other DNA sequences found in this sample. The rearrangement links TRBV6-5 to TRBJ2-3; 9 nucleotides agree with TRBD1. The germline gives CDR1 MNHEY, CDR2 SVGAGI. There are 13 residues in the CDR3. V lost 5 bases and J lost 5; bases outside the gene matches: 2. The chain's CDR3 is CASSRDREDTQYF. Written as DNA, the CDR3 is TGTGCCAGCAGTAGGGACAGGGAAGATACGCAGTATTTT.